This T cell receptor beta chain was sequenced in a study of cytomegalovirus exposure and HLA in healthy donors. The PCR employed 60 Vbeta primers together with 13 Jbeta primers. Data came from immunoSEQ multiplex PCR; TCRdb stores just in-frame clones and leaves some out. The table records 150,000 to 200,000 clones, roughly 74% of them present only once. This CDR3 has 17 residues. V trimming: 3 bases; J trimming: 4 bases; junction bases outside the gene matches: 15. Germline V gives CDR1 LNHNV, CDR2 YYDKDF (reference sequence). A remark on this clone: The antigen is not known.

Regarding the study as a whole: Available immune exposure information was restricted to CMV serostatus only.

The material sequenced was PBMCs. The chain joins TRBV15 to TRBJ2-7; 7 positions match TRBD1. The TCR sequence derives from a woman aged 30 to 39 in good health and CMV-seropositive. CDR3 nucleotides: TGTGCCACCAGCAGGCCCAGGACAGGAGGTCGACCATACGAGCAGTACTTC. Translating it yields CATSRPRTGGRPYEQYF.